Listed below are T cell receptor beta chains from one sample, sequenced in a study of shared clonotypes between healthy human individuals. Clones were sequenced by immunoSEQ multiplex PCR, and TCRdb holds only the in-frame ones, with some missing. The sample shows around 1,900,000 clones, approximately 92% of them seen only once. Source material: naive CD8+ T cells from PBMCs. Source of these receptors: a man between 18 and 35 years old in good health. Some clones in this sample may be carry-over from other donors' samples. CDR3s include the opening cysteine and the closing phenylalanine or tryptophan. D genes are given only for firm matches. The size of a clone is reported for some rows only, either as once, few or many, or as a class for expanded clones.

15	-	-	TRBV2	TRBJ1-2	CASSDGDRTPYGYTF	TGTGCCAGCAGTGATGGAGACCGGACCCCCTATGGCTACACCTTC
12	-	-	TRBV29-1	TRBJ1-1	CSVKLGFPEAFF	TGCAGCGTTAAACTAGGGTTCCCAGAAGCTTTCTTT
12	few	-	TRBV29-1	TRBJ1-3	CSVAVSGNTIYF	TGCAGCGTTGCGGTCTCTGGAAACACCATATATTTT
14	once	-	TRBV7-9	TRBJ2-2	CASTPERRTGELFF	TGTGCCAGCACTCCAGAGCGAAGAACCGGGGAGCTGTTTTTT
15	-	-	TRBV7-3	TRBJ2-7	CASSLGQGGSYEQYF	TGTGCCAGCAGCTTAGGGCAGGGGGGCTCCTACGAGCAGTACTTC
17	-	-	TRBV5-6	TRBJ1-4	CASSPPSGALLNEKLFF	TGTGCCAGCAGCCCGCCCTCGGGGGCCCTACTTAATGAAAAACTGTTTTTT
16	-	-	TRBV13	TRBJ2-4	CASSPPGQIAKNIQYF	TGTGCCAGCAGTCCTCCGGGACAAATAGCCAAAAACATTCAGTACTTC
18	-	-	TRBV9	TRBJ1-2	CASSATTGTREGGYGYTF	TGTGCCAGCAGCGCCACCACCGGGACCCGAGAGGGGGGCTATGGCTACACCTTC
20	-	TRBD1	TRBV4-1	TRBJ1-2	CASSQDPPGTGIGVSYGYTF	TGCGCCAGCAGCCAAGACCCACCGGGGACAGGGATAGGGGTTAGCTATGGCTACACCTTC
17	-	TRBD2	TRBV19	TRBJ2-7	CASSPWTSGREDDEQYF	TGTGCCAGTAGTCCCTGGACTAGCGGGAGGGAAGATGACGAGCAGTACTTC
14	-	TRBD2	TRBV27	TRBJ2-7	CASSTGLAGYEQYF	TGTGCCAGCAGTACGGGACTAGCGGGGTACGAGCAGTACTTC
16	once	TRBD1	TRBV5-5	TRBJ2-3	CASSGGGQGMGNTQYF	TGTGCCAGCAGCGGTGGAGGACAGGGCATGGGAAATACGCAGTATTTT
13	-	-	TRBV10-3	TRBJ2-7	CAISAPLAYEQYF	TGTGCCATCAGTGCGCCACTAGCATACGAGCAGTACTTC
14	-	-	TRBV30	TRBJ2-7	CAWRAGHRPYEQYF	TGTGCCTGGAGGGCGGGACACCGACCCTACGAGCAGTACTTC
16	-	-	TRBV5-6	TRBJ1-2	CASSLDRSLALYGYTF	TGTGCCAGCAGCTTGGACAGGTCTCTAGCCCTCTATGGCTACACCTTC
13	-	TRBD2	TRBV11-2	TRBJ2-7	CASSWGLAYEQYF	TGTGCCAGCAGCTGGGGACTAGCCTACGAGCAGTACTTC
18	-	-	TRBV7-2	TRBJ2-6	CASSSLYGIRSGANVLTF	TGTGCCAGCAGCTCCCTTTATGGCATTCGCTCTGGGGCCAACGTCCTGACTTTC
16	once	TRBD2	TRBV27	TRBJ2-1	CASSASGRGGGDEQFF	TGTGCCAGCAGTGCCTCTGGGCGCGGGGGGGGCGATGAGCAGTTCTTC
16	-	-	TRBV9	TRBJ2-3	CASSASGGATYDTQYF	TGTGCCAGCAGCGCCTCCGGCGGGGCCACCTATGATACGCAGTATTTT
15	-	-	TRBV21-1	TRBJ2-7	CASSKALTSGYEQYF	TGTGCCAGCAGCAAGGCCCTGACTAGCGGGTACGAGCAGTACTTC
16	-	-	TRBV2	TRBJ2-7	CASRPRRGSGIYEQYF	TGTGCCAGCAGGCCTCGAAGGGGGAGCGGGATCTACGAGCAGTACTTC
13	-	-	TRBV5-8	TRBJ2-2	CASSFRGAGELFF	TGTGCCAGCAGCTTCAGGGGGGCCGGGGAGCTGTTTTTT
11	-	-	TRBV5-4	TRBJ1-1	CASSFGEGAFF	TGTGCCAGCAGCTTCGGTGAGGGGGCTTTCTTT
17	-	-	TRBV4-1	TRBJ1-4	CASSLYPQGTSDGSLFF	TGCGCCAGCAGCCTTTACCCTCAGGGGACCTCGGACGGGAGTCTGTTTTTT
15	-	TRBD1	TRBV27	TRBJ1-5	CASSSRDSLNQPQHF	TGTGCCAGCAGCTCCCGGGACAGTCTCAATCAGCCCCAGCATTTT
17	-	-	TRBV4-1	TRBJ1-2	CASSQDPGRAARYGYTF	TGCGCCAGCAGCCAAGATCCGGGACGGGCGGCGCGCTATGGCTACACCTTC